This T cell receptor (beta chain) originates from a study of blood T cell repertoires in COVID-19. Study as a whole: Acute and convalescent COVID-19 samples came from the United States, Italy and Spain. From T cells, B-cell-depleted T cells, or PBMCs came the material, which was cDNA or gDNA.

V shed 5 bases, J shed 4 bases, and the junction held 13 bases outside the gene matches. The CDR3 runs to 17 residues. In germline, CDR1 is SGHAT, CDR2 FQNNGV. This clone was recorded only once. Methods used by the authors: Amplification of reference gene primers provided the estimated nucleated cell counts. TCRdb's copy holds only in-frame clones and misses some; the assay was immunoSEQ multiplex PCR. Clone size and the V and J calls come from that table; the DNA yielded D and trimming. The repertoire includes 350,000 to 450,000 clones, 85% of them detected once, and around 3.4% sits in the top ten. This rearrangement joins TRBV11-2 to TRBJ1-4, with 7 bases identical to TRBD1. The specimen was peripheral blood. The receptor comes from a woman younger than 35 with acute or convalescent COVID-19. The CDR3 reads CASSPLPGQTDNEKLFF. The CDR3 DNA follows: TGTGCCAGCAGCCCCTTACCGGGACAGACGGATAATGAAAAACTGTTTTTT.